These T cell receptor beta chains were read from a single sample in a study of STAT5B mutations in CD4+ large granular lymphocyte leukemia. Assay used: immunoSEQ multiplex PCR; TCRdb lists only in-frame clones, some missing. There are more than 25,000 clones in the sample; 65% to 85% occur only once, and roughly 6.2% lies in the top ten. The sample consisted of CD4+ T cells from blood buffy coats. All receptors come from a human donor in good health. CDR3s include the opening cysteine and the closing phenylalanine or tryptophan. The D gene is left open where the match is weak. Some rows have no size entry. The others give once, few or many, or a class for an expanded clone.

D: -; J: TRBJ2-3; size: -; V: TRBV9; DNA: TGTGCCAGCACAGTAAGTTATACGCAGTATTTT; CDR3: CASTVSYTQYF
D: TRBD1; J: TRBJ1-6; size: -; V: TRBV28; DNA: TGTGCCAGCAGTTTCTCGGACAGGTCCTATTCACCCCTCCACTTT; CDR3: CASSFSDRSYSPLHF
D: TRBD1; J: TRBJ1-5; size: -; V: TRBV5-6; DNA: TGTGCCAGCAGCTTGGGGACAGGGGATCAGCCCCAGCATTTT; CDR3: CASSLGTGDQPQHF
D: -; J: TRBJ2-3; size: -; V: TRBV18; DNA: TGTGCCAGCTCACCACAAAGCGGAAGCACAGATACGCAGTATTTT; CDR3: CASSPQSGSTDTQYF
D: -; J: TRBJ1-2; size: -; V: TRBV7-9; DNA: TGTGCCAGCAGCCCGGAAGTTGGTGGCTACACCTTC; CDR3: CASSPEVGGYTF
D: -; J: TRBJ2-5; size: once; V: TRBV12-5; DNA: TGTGCTAGTGGAGCTACAGGGTGGGGGACCCAGTACTTC; CDR3: CASGATGWGTQYF
D: -; J: TRBJ1-4; size: once; V: TRBV7-2; DNA: TGTGCCAGCAGCTTCCCTTGGGGATGGACTAATGAAAAACTGTTTTTT; CDR3: CASSFPWGWTNEKLFF
D: -; J: TRBJ1-6; size: -; V: TRBV6-5; DNA: TGTGCCAGCAGTTACCGGGGCAAGGCGCAGTCACCCCTCCACTTT; CDR3: CASSYRGKAQSPLHF
D: -; J: TRBJ2-2; size: -; V: TRBV7-2; DNA: TGTGCCAGCAGCCCTAACCCCGCGACCGGGGAGCTGTTTTTT; CDR3: CASSPNPATGELFF
D: -; J: TRBJ2-7; size: -; V: TRBV6-5; DNA: TGTGCCAGCAGGCCGGGACAATACTACGAGCAGTACTTC; CDR3: CASRPGQYYEQYF
D: TRBD2; J: TRBJ2-1; size: -; V: TRBV19; DNA: TGTGCCAGTAGTACCCCTAGCGGGTACAATGAGCAGTTCTTC; CDR3: CASSTPSGYNEQFF
D: -; J: TRBJ2-2; size: -; V: TRBV20-1; DNA: TGCAGTGCTAGGGGGGGCCTAGAGCTGTTTTTT; CDR3: CSARGGLELFF
D: -; J: TRBJ2-5; size: -; V: TRBV29-1; DNA: TGCAGCGTTGGCCGCCCGGGGGCCGGGGAGACCCAGTACTTC; CDR3: CSVGRPGAGETQYF
D: TRBD2; J: TRBJ2-2; size: once; V: TRBV7-2; DNA: TGTGCCAGCAGCCAAGGGACTAGCGGGGGTACCAGGACCGGGGAGCTGTTTTTT; CDR3: CASSQGTSGGTRTGELFF
D: -; J: TRBJ1-6; size: -; V: TRBV6-5; DNA: TGTGCCAGCAGGCCCCGGGCGGGATCACCCCTCCACTTT; CDR3: CASRPRAGSPLHF
D: -; J: TRBJ2-5; size: -; V: TRBV7-7; DNA: TGTGCTAGCAGCTTATCTATCGCGGAGACCCAGTACTTC; CDR3: CASSLSIAETQYF
D: TRBD1; J: TRBJ1-2; size: -; V: TRBV5-4; DNA: TGTGCCAGCAGCGCGGGACAGTTATCTACCACCTATGGCTACACCTTC; CDR3: CASSAGQLSTTYGYTF
D: -; J: TRBJ1-5; size: -; V: TRBV28; DNA: TGTGCCAGCAGTTTCACCCCTTCGGCGTTGGGCAATCAGCCCCAGCATTTT; CDR3: CASSFTPSALGNQPQHF
D: -; J: TRBJ1-3; size: -; V: TRBV7-2; DNA: TGTGCCAGCAGCTTAGTCCTGAATTCTGGAAACACCATATATTTT; CDR3: CASSLVLNSGNTIYF
D: TRBD1; J: TRBJ1-4; size: -; V: TRBV5-4; DNA: TGTGCCAGCAGTCCGGAGGGGGCAGCACTTGAGGGAAAACTGTTTTTT; CDR3: CASSPEGAALEGKLFF
D: TRBD1; J: TRBJ1-1; size: -; V: TRBV5-1; DNA: TGCGCCAGCAGCGGGGGGACAGGGGACTACACTGAAGCTTTCTTT; CDR3: CASSGGTGDYTEAFF
D: -; J: TRBJ2-5; size: few; V: TRBV9; DNA: TGTGCCAGCAGCTATGACAGTTTTGAAGAGACCCAGTACTTC; CDR3: CASSYDSFEETQYF
D: -; J: TRBJ1-6; size: -; V: TRBV4-2; DNA: TGTGCCAGCAGCCAAGAGGAGGGGGAACCCCGGCGGCGACTCCACTTT; CDR3: CASSQEEGEPRRRLHF
D: TRBD1; J: TRBJ2-1; size: -; V: TRBV4-3; DNA: TGCGCCAGCAGCCAAGATTACGGTCCGGGACAGGGATACAATGAGCAGTTCTTC; CDR3: CASSQDYGPGQGYNEQFF
D: -; J: TRBJ1-2; size: -; V: TRBV7-9; DNA: TGTGCCAGCAGCTTAGCATCTCGGACAGAGATTCGGGGCTATGGCTACACCTTC; CDR3: CASSLASRTEIRGYGYTF
D: -; J: TRBJ1-2; size: -; V: TRBV7-2; DNA: TGTGCCAGCAGGACAACTAACTATGGCTACACCTTC; CDR3: CASRTTNYGYTF
D: -; J: TRBJ2-3; size: -; V: TRBV2; DNA: TGTGCCAGCGGAGGGGTTAGCACAGATACGCAGTATTTT; CDR3: CASGGVSTDTQYF
D: -; J: TRBJ1-2; size: -; V: TRBV5-4; DNA: TGTGCCAGCAGCTTGGTGGGGGGCGCGTATGGCTACACCTTC; CDR3: CASSLVGGAYGYTF
D: -; J: TRBJ2-6; size: -; V: TRBV11-2; DNA: TGTGCCATAGAGACCTCCTCTGGGGCCAACGTCCTGACTTTC; CDR3: CAIETSSGANVLTF
D: -; J: TRBJ2-7; size: -; V: TRBV4-3; DNA: TGCGCCAGCAGCCAAGATCGGGGCTTCGGGGTGCGGGAGCAGTACTTC; CDR3: CASSQDRGFGVREQYF
D: -; J: TRBJ1-5; size: -; V: TRBV11-2; DNA: TGTGCCAGCAGCCCTTCGGACTCTCAGCCCCAGCATTTT; CDR3: CASSPSDSQPQHF
D: TRBD1; J: TRBJ2-2; size: once; V: TRBV27; DNA: TGTGCCACAACCGGGACAGTTAACACCGGGGAGCTGTTTTTT; CDR3: CATTGTVNTGELFF
D: TRBD2; J: TRBJ2-5; size: -; V: TRBV5-4; DNA: TGTGCCAGCAGCTTCACTAGCGGGGGCCAAGAGACCCAGTACTTC; CDR3: CASSFTSGGQETQYF
D: -; J: TRBJ1-2; size: few; V: TRBV7-2; DNA: TGTGCCAGCAGCCCTACAGAGTCAGAGGGGCGCTACACCTTC; CDR3: CASSPTESEGRYTF
D: -; J: TRBJ1-1; size: -; V: TRBV7-2; DNA: TGTGCCAGCAGCGCGGTGGCCAGGGGTGAAGCTTTCTTT; CDR3: CASSAVARGEAFF
D: -; J: TRBJ2-3; size: -; V: TRBV18; DNA: TGTGCCAGCTCATCCGCGGGCGGGGGCACAGATACGCAGTATTTT; CDR3: CASSSAGGGTDTQYF
D: -; J: TRBJ1-4; size: -; V: TRBV21-1; DNA: TGTGCCAGCAGCCATTCAGAGAGGGGGAGGAGTTGGTTGAGCGAAAAACTGTTTTTT; CDR3: CASSHSERGRSWLSEKLFF
D: -; J: TRBJ2-7; size: -; V: TRBV7-2; DNA: TGTGCCAGCAGCTTAAACCCCTTCGGCGAGCAGTACTTC; CDR3: CASSLNPFGEQYF
D: -; J: TRBJ2-7; size: -; V: TRBV5-5; DNA: TGTGCCAGCAGCCGAGGGGGCTACGAGCAGTACTTC; CDR3: CASSRGGYEQYF
D: TRBD1; J: TRBJ2-7; size: -; V: TRBV15; DNA: TGTGCCACCAGCGGTGACAAGGGGGCAATTTTCGACGAGCAGTACTTC; CDR3: CATSGDKGAIFDEQYF
D: TRBD2; J: TRBJ2-3; size: -; V: TRBV10-3; DNA: TGTGCCATCAGCCAGACTAGCGGGGAGGGAGATACGCAGTATTTT; CDR3: CAISQTSGEGDTQYF
D: -; J: TRBJ1-1; size: -; V: TRBV5-5; DNA: TGTGCCAGCATCAGGAATCCCATGAACACTGAAGCTTTCTTT; CDR3: CASIRNPMNTEAFF
D: TRBD1; J: TRBJ2-7; size: few; V: TRBV6-6; DNA: TGTGCCAGCAGCCGGCCGGACAGGGGGATTTACGAGCAGTACTTC; CDR3: CASSRPDRGIYEQYF
D: -; J: TRBJ1-6; size: -; V: TRBV7-2; DNA: TGTGCCAGCAGCTTAGTGACGGACAGTTCTTCACCCCTCCACTTT; CDR3: CASSLVTDSSSPLHF
D: -; J: TRBJ1-1; size: -; V: TRBV7-6; DNA: TGTGCCAGCAGCTTAACGACGAACACTGAAGCTTTCTTT; CDR3: CASSLTTNTEAFF
D: -; J: TRBJ2-3; size: -; V: TRBV7-2; DNA: TGTGCCAGCAGCTTAGGGGGGTCGCCGCCAGATACGCAGTATTTT; CDR3: CASSLGGSPPDTQYF
D: TRBD1; J: TRBJ2-7; size: few; V: TRBV19; DNA: TGTGCCAGTAGTGGACTGGACAGGACTCCCTACGAGCAGTACTTC; CDR3: CASSGLDRTPYEQYF
D: -; J: TRBJ2-1; size: -; V: TRBV4-2; DNA: TGTGCCAGCAGCCAAGATTTAGATTCCTACAATGAGCAGTTCTTC; CDR3: CASSQDLDSYNEQFF
D: -; J: TRBJ1-1; size: -; V: TRBV25-1; DNA: TGTGCCAGCAGTACCGTCAGGGGAGGTCGAACTGAAGCTTTCTTT; CDR3: CASSTVRGGRTEAFF
D: -; J: TRBJ1-4; size: -; V: TRBV5-4; DNA: TGTGCCACTAAATCCGGGGGGAATGAAAAACTGTTTTTT; CDR3: CATKSGGNEKLFF
D: -; J: TRBJ2-5; size: once; V: TRBV5-4; DNA: TGTGCCAGCAGCCCCCGGGCGGGCGTTCAAGAGACCCAGTACTTC; CDR3: CASSPRAGVQETQYF
D: TRBD2; J: TRBJ2-3; size: -; V: TRBV7-6; DNA: TGTGCCAGCAGCTTCAACGGGGGGGTTAGCACAGATACGCAGTATTTT; CDR3: CASSFNGGVSTDTQYF
D: -; J: TRBJ2-5; size: -; V: TRBV5-6; DNA: TGTGCCAGCAGCCCAGCCCGGGACTTCCAAGAGACCCAGTACTTC; CDR3: CASSPARDFQETQYF